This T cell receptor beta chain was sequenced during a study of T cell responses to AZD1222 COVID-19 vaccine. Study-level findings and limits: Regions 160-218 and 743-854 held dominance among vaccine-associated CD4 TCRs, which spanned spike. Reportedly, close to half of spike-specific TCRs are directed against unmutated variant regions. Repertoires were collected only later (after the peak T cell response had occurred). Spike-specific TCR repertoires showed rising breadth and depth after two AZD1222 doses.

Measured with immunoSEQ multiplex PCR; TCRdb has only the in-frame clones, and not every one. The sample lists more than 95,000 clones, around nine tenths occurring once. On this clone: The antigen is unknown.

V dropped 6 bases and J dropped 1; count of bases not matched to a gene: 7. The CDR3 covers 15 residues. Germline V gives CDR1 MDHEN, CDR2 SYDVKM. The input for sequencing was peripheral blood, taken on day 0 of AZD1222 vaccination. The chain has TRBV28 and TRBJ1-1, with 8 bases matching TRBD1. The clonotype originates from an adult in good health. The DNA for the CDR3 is TGTGCCAGCAGCCCCGGCGGGACAGGGAACACTGAAGCTTTCTTT. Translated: CASSPGGTGNTEAFF.